The 28 T cell receptor beta chains below all came from one sample that was sequenced in a study of blood T cell repertoires in COVID-19. The table came from immunoSEQ multiplex PCR; TCRdb's copy has only in-frame clones and leaves some out. The table lists about 24,000 clones, roughly 77% of them singletons, with 2% to 3% in the top ten. The specimen sequenced was peripheral blood. The receptors were gathered from an older woman with COVID-19, enrolled during active disease.

The V gene is TRBV5-1, the J gene TRBJ2-1; D possibly corresponds to TRBD2 (5 bases). CDR1 and CDR2 (germline): SGHRS, YFSETQ. Trimming took 0 bases from V and 5 from J, leaving 15 bases between them. CDR3 size: 16 residues. The CDR3 sequence: CASSLGDYGVHNEQFF. CDR3 coding DNA: TGCGCCAGCAGCTTGGGAGACTACGGGGTCCACAATGAGCAGTTCTTC. The full variable domain, rest sourced from reference TRBV5-1 and TRBJ2-1, is KAGVTQTPRYLIKTRGQQVTLSCSPISGHRSVSWYQQTPGQGLQFLFEYFSETQRNKGNFPGRFSGRQFSNSRSEMNVSTLELGDSALYLCASSLGDYGVHNEQFFGPGTRLTVL.

The V and J genes are TRBV6-5 and TRBJ1-1; TRBD1 matches at 9 bases. The CDR3 spans 14 residues. Germline V gene lookup returns CDR1 MNHEY and CDR2 SVGAGI. Trimming cost V 4 bases and J 1 base; bases outside gene matches: 1. CDR3 in amino acids: CASSWDRENTEAFF. Written as DNA, the CDR3 is TGTGCCAGCAGTTGGGACAGGGAGAACACTGAAGCTTTCTTT.

This sequence joins TRBV10-3 and TRBJ1-1; a weak D match, TRBD1 (5 bases). CDR3 length equals 14 residues. V was trimmed by 6 bases and J by 3 bases, leaving 14 bases between them. The V gene's germline CDR1 is ENHRY and CDR2 SYGVKD. CDR3 in amino acids: CAISVSEGDTEAFF. DNA for the CDR3: TGTGCCATCAGCGTCTCAGAAGGGGACACTGAAGCTTTCTTT.

The chain links TRBV5-6 to TRBJ2-1; maybe TRBD1 (6 bases). Germline assignment: CDR1 SGHDT and CDR2 YYEEEE. This CDR3 is 14 amino acids long. The V end lost 2 bases, the J end lost 9 bases, and 15 bases lay between the germline ends. CDR3 residues: CASSLQGLYSEQFF. In DNA, the CDR3 is TGTGCCAGCAGCTTACAGGGTCTCTATTCTGAGCAGTTCTTC.

This chain connects TRBV19 to TRBJ1-2; D not certain. This CDR3 contains 16 residues. Trimming shortened V by 2 bases and J by 7 bases, and 20 bases separated the two germline ends. Germline V gene sequence: CDR1 LNHDA, CDR2 SQIVND (reference sequence). CDR3 DNA sequence: TGTGCCAGTAGTATACCAGGTCGGCAGGTCCTTGGTGGCTACACCTTC. Protein sequence: CASSIPGRQVLGGYTF.

V usage is TRBV19 and J usage is TRBJ1-6, with 11 positions matching TRBD1. From germline, CDR1 is LNHDA and CDR2 SQIVND (reference sequence). V trimming: 3 bases; J trimming: 9 bases; junction bases outside the gene matches: 1. The CDR3 is 14 amino acids. CDR3 in amino acids: CASSMGTGGSPLHF. CDR3 sequence (DNA): TGTGCCAGTAGTATGGGGACAGGGGGTTCACCCCTCCACTTT. The full variable domain, completed using reference TRBV19 and TRBJ1-6, is DGGITQSPKYLFRKEGQNVTLSCEQNLNHDAMYWYRQDPGQGLRLIYYSQIVNDFQKGDIAEGYSVSREKKESFPLTVTSAQKNPTAFYLCASSMGTGGSPLHFGNGTRLTVT.

The chain recombines TRBV5-1 with TRBJ2-1; possible D gene TRBD2, 6 bases. Germline loops: CDR1 SGHRS, CDR2 YFSETQ. V shed 4 bases and J shed 2 bases, with 13 bases lying between them. The CDR3 loop spans 15 amino acids. The DNA of the CDR3 is TGCGCCAGCAGCGGGGCTAGCGTGGCCTACAATGAGCAGTTCTTC. Translating gives CASSGASVAYNEQFF. Complete variable domain (other parts from reference TRBV5-1 and TRBJ2-1): KAGVTQTPRYLIKTRGQQVTLSCSPISGHRSVSWYQQTPGQGLQFLFEYFSETQRNKGNFPGRFSGRQFSNSRSEMNVSTLELGDSALYLCASSGASVAYNEQFFGPGTRLTVL.

The rearrangement links TRBV7-2 to TRBJ2-3, with D tentatively TRBD1 (6 bases). V was shortened by 1 base and J by 3 bases, with 17 bases between the two germline ends. This CDR3 contains 17 residues. The germline CDR1 and CDR2 sequences are SGHTA and FQGNSA. CDR3 residues: CASSLGYRAKITDTQYF. The CDR3 DNA reads TGTGCCAGCAGCTTAGGGTACAGGGCAAAGATTACAGATACGCAGTATTTT.

The genes are TRBV13 and TRBJ2-4; D might be TRBD2 (6 bases). CDR1 and CDR2 (germline): PRHDT, FYEKMQ (reference sequence). V lost 3 bases, J lost 3 bases, and 12 bases lay in between. The CDR3 runs 15 residues. The CDR3 protein is CASSLTGEGKNIQYF. DNA of the CDR3: TGTGCCAGCAGCTTGACGGGAGAGGGCAAAAACATTCAGTACTTC.

The chain is built from TRBV10-3 and TRBJ1-2; 9 bases are a match to TRBD1. The V segment lost 2 bases and the J segment 4 bases; nucleotides outside the gene matches: 5. This CDR3 region has 15 residues. Germline V gene lookup returns CDR1 ENHRY and CDR2 SYGVKD. DNA of the CDR3: TGTGCCATCAGTGAGACGGACAGGGGCGGCTATGGCTACACCTTC. Translated: CAISETDRGGYGYTF.

J is TRBJ1-2 and V is TRBV24-1; possible D gene TRBD1, 6 bases. V lost 11 bases and J 0 bases, leaving 15 bases between the germline ends. This CDR3 region has 14 residues. Germline V gene sequence: CDR1 KGHDR, CDR2 SFDVKD. CDR3 nucleotide sequence: TGTGCCAAACTTCACAGGGACCCTAACTATGGCTACACCTTC. Translation: CAKLHRDPNYGYTF.

The chain links TRBV7-2 to TRBJ1-4; D possibly corresponds to TRBD1 (5 bases). The CDR3 covers 12 residues. Germline-derived CDR1 and CDR2 are SGHTA and FQGNSA. Trimming pared 2 bases from V and 11 bases from J, leaving 9 bases between. The CDR3 nucleotides read TGTGCCAGCAGCTTACTCGGGGGGAAACTGTTTTTT. This encodes CASSLLGGKLFF.

The chain is built from TRBV11-2 and TRBJ1-1, with no clear D. Germline CDR1 SGHAT, CDR2 FQNNGV. The CDR3 covers 12 residues. With 4 bases removed from V and 7 bases from J, the gap between germline ends came to 10 bases. CDR3 region: CASSYRGSEAFF. The CDR3 DNA reads TGTGCCAGCAGCTACCGGGGAAGTGAAGCTTTCTTT.

The genes are TRBV6-5 and TRBJ2-7, with D hard to call. Trimming removed 6 bases at V and 6 bases at J, with 15 bases between. CDR3 length equals 13 residues. Germline V gene data show CDR1 as MNHEY and CDR2 as SVGAGI. CDR3 in amino acids: CASRNPTEPEQYF. CDR3 nucleotide sequence: TGTGCCAGCAGAAACCCTACAGAGCCCGAGCAGTACTTC.

V is TRBV21-1 and J is TRBJ1-1; TRBD1 is the table's D call and was not checked against the DNA. TRBV21-1 is annotated as a pseudogene. The CDR3 has 18 amino acids. CDR3 sequence (DNA): TGTGCCAGCAGCAAAGAGGTGCGGCGCAGGGGGCTGTGCACTGAAGCTTTCTTT. Translating gives CASSKEVRRRGLCTEAFF.

The chain joins TRBV28 to TRBJ1-2, with D possibly matching TRBD1 (6 bases). Trimming took off 6 bases at V and 1 base at J, with 9 bases between the two ends. CDR3 length equals 13 residues. In germline, CDR1 is MDHEN, CDR2 SYDVKM. CDR3 bases: TGTGCCAGCAGCCAGGACAGTAACTATGGCTACACCTTC. Residues: CASSQDSNYGYTF.

The J gene is TRBJ1-5, the V gene TRBV19, with TRBD1 matching 7 bases. From germline, CDR1 is LNHDA and CDR2 SQIVND (reference sequence). Germline trimming cut 8 bases from V and 2 bases from J; bases unmatched to any gene: 0. This CDR3 contains 12 residues. The CDR3 DNA reads TGTGCCAGTGGACAGGGCAATCAGCCCCAGCATTTT. Amino acid sequence: CASGQGNQPQHF.

The chain employs TRBV27 and TRBJ1-2, with a possible D match to TRBD1 (5 bases). There are 15 residues in the CDR3. V lost 2 bases and J 1 base, leaving 11 bases between the germline ends. Looked up from germline, CDR1 is MNHEY and CDR2 is SMNVEV (reference sequence). As DNA, the CDR3 is TGTGCCAGCAGTTTACAGGGAAGATTTAACTATGGCTACACCTTC. Translation gives CASSLQGRFNYGYTF.

V gene TRBV7-3 combines with J gene TRBJ1-1; possibly TRBD1 for D (6 bases). V was pared by 2 bases and J by 1 base, with 14 bases between. The CDR3 has 16 amino acids. The germline V gene encodes CDR1 SGHTA and CDR2 FQGTGA. Here the CDR3 reads CASSLVPRGRNTEAFF. The DNA of the CDR3 is TGTGCCAGCAGCTTAGTTCCCAGGGGCAGGAACACTGAAGCTTTCTTT.

The rearrangement uses TRBV5-4 and TRBJ2-1; a weak D match, TRBD2 (7 bases). Germline lookup yields CDR1 SGHNT and CDR2 YYREEE (reference sequence). This CDR3 is 16 amino acids long. Trimming left V 4 bases short and J 0 bases short, with 14 bases between. The DNA for the CDR3 is TGTGCCAGCAGCCCCATCGGGGGGCTCTCCTACAATGAGCAGTTCTTC. It translates to CASSPIGGLSYNEQFF.

The chain has TRBV5-1 and TRBJ1-1, with D unclear. Germline assignment: CDR1 SGHRS and CDR2 YFSETQ. V lost 7 bases and J 3 bases, leaving 7 bases between the germline ends. CDR3 length: 11 residues. The CDR3 reads CASQRDTEAFF. The CDR3 DNA follows: TGCGCCAGCCAACGGGACACTGAAGCTTTCTTT.

This chain connects TRBV6-5 to TRBJ2-6; D not resolved. V lost 8 bases and J lost 1, with 6 bases in between. The CDR3 is 13 residues long. Germline loops: CDR1 MNHEY, CDR2 SVGAGI. CDR3 loop: CASGPSGANVLTF. In DNA, the CDR3 is TGTGCCAGCGGGCCGTCTGGGGCCAACGTCCTGACTTTC.

The V and J genes are TRBV29-1 and TRBJ2-7, with a tentative D call TRBD1 (7 bases). V lost 1 base, J lost 6 bases, and 22 bases lay in between. The CDR3 is 16 amino acids. The germline V gene has CDR1 SQVTM and CDR2 ANQGSEA. This CDR3 reads CSVEGLSGGSVGEQYF. Written as DNA, the CDR3 is TGCAGCGTTGAAGGACTTTCAGGGGGGTCCGTCGGCGAGCAGTACTTC.

V is TRBV6-5 and J is TRBJ2-7, with TRBD1 matching over 9 bases. Germline V lookup: CDR1 MNHEY, CDR2 SVGAGI. There are 13 residues in the CDR3. Trimming cost V 9 bases and J 0 bases; bases outside gene matches: 3. CDR3 residues: CASGQGSSYEQYF. The CDR3 nucleotides are TGTGCCAGTGGACAGGGGAGCTCCTACGAGCAGTACTTC.

The J gene is TRBJ1-1, the V gene TRBV5-1; no reliable D call. The CDR3 is 14 residues long. The V end was cut by 1 base, the J end by 3 bases, with 10 bases between. CDR1 and CDR2 from the germline V gene are SGHRS and YFSETQ. CDR3 DNA: TGCGCCAGCAGCTTGACCGGGTGGGACACTGAAGCTTTCTTT. Translating it yields CASSLTGWDTEAFF.

The chain uses TRBV7-9 and TRBJ1-3; no reliable D call. The CDR3 runs 17 residues. V lost 2 bases and J lost 1, with 15 bases in between. The V gene's germline CDR1 is SEHNR and CDR2 FQNEAQ (reference sequence). The CDR3 loop is CASSLQSPAVSGNTIYF. For the CDR3, the DNA is TGTGCCAGCAGCTTACAATCTCCCGCGGTGTCTGGAAACACCATATATTTT. Variable domain in full (rest from reference TRBV7-9 and TRBJ1-3): DTGVSQNPRHKITKRGQNVTFRCDPISEHNRLYWYRQTLGQGPEFLTYFQNEAQLEKSRLLSDRFSAERPKGSFSTLEIQRTEQGDSAMYLCASSLQSPAVSGNTIYFGEGSWLTVV.

V gene TRBV25-1 combines with J gene TRBJ1-2; tentative D call: TRBD1 (5 bases). In germline, CDR1 is MGHDK, CDR2 SYGVNS. CDR3 size: 11 residues. V lost 8 bases, J lost 7 bases, and 11 bases lay in between. CDR3 in amino acids: CASLGGVGYTF. DNA of the CDR3: TGTGCCAGCCTCGGGGGGGTTGGCTACACCTTC.

The V call is TRBV2, the J call TRBJ1-4; no clear D. Looked up from germline, CDR1 is SNHLY and CDR2 is FYNNEI. The CDR3 length is 13 residues. Trimming pared 5 bases from V and 8 bases from J, leaving 12 bases between. DNA of the CDR3: TGTGCCAGCAGTTCGGCTAGAGGGGAAAAACTGTTTTTT. Translation: CASSSARGEKLFF.